The 20 T cell receptor beta chains below come from one sample, sequenced in a study of blood T cell repertoires in COVID-19. TCRdb keeps only in-frame clones here, not all; method: immunoSEQ multiplex PCR. The table has about 57,000 clones, about 91% seen once; the top ten hold around 2.3%. Sample: peripheral blood. The receptor set was obtained from a man in his sixties with acute or convalescent COVID-19.

The V gene is TRBV6-5, the J gene TRBJ1-2; a weak D match, TRBD1 (5 bases). CDR1 and CDR2 from the germline V gene are MNHEY and SVGAGI. The V end lost 2 bases, the J end lost 1 base, and 11 bases lay between the germline ends. There are 15 residues in the CDR3. The CDR3: CASSYARGLNYGYTF. The CDR3 DNA reads as TGTGCCAGCAGTTACGCGCGGGGACTTAACTATGGCTACACCTTC.

V and J are TRBV4-1 and TRBJ1-2, with D perhaps TRBD1 (6 bases). Germline CDR1 reads MGHRA; CDR2 reads YSYEKL. The CDR3 covers 16 residues. With 0 bases removed from V and 3 bases from J, the gap between germline ends came to 14 bases. The CDR3 DNA reads as TGCGCCAGCAGCCAAGATCGGTCAGGGGCCCACTATGGCTACACCTTC. It encodes CASSQDRSGAHYGYTF.

This sequence joins TRBV28 and TRBJ1-2; 7 bases agree with TRBD1. This CDR3 has 14 amino acids. Germline V gene sequence: CDR1 MDHEN, CDR2 SYDVKM. The junction had 5 bases not matched to a gene; V was cut back by 6 bases and J by 1 base. CDR3 protein: CASSSGGGNYGYTF. As DNA, the CDR3 is TGTGCCAGCAGCTCAGGGGGTGGTAACTATGGCTACACCTTC.

By its share, this clone is medium-sized. This chain joins TRBV4-2 and TRBJ2-7, with 16 bases fitting TRBD2. The CDR3 has 23 amino acids. The junction had 23 bases not matched to a gene; V was cut back by 4 bases and J by 2 bases. Germline CDR1 LGHNA, CDR2 YNFKEQ. The CDR3 bases are TGTGCCAGCAGCCGCACTATCTTGGGACTAGCGGGAGGGCCCTCAGTACGGACCTACGAGCAGTACTTC. It yields the protein CASSRTILGLAGGPSVRTYEQYF.

The chain carries TRBV7-9 and TRBJ2-1; 8 bases align to TRBD2. The germline V gene encodes CDR1 SEHNR and CDR2 FQNEAQ (reference sequence). The CDR3 covers 18 residues. V lost 4 bases and J lost 5; bases outside the gene matches: 16. DNA of the CDR3: TGTGCCAGCAGCTCCAAGAATCCGGGACTAGGATCCCACAATGAGCAGTTCTTC. Protein product: CASSSKNPGLGSHNEQFF. Together with reference TRBV7-9 and TRBJ2-1, the CDR3 gives the full variable domain: DTGVSQNPRHKITKRGQNVTFRCDPISEHNRLYWYRQTLGQGPEFLTYFQNEAQLEKSRLLSDRFSAERPKGSFSTLEIQRTEQGDSAMYLCASSSKNPGLGSHNEQFFGPGTRLTVL.

V is TRBV18 and J is TRBJ1-5, with TRBD1 matching 7 bases. V trimming: 2 bases; J trimming: 6 bases; junction bases outside the gene matches: 7. The CDR3 consists of 15 residues. Per the germline V gene, CDR1 is KGHSH and CDR2 is LQKENI. CDR3 sequence reads: CASSPFQGDGQPQHF. The CDR3 coding sequence is TGTGCCAGCTCACCATTTCAGGGGGATGGTCAGCCCCAGCATTTT.

The chain links TRBV2 to TRBJ1-5, with D uncertain. The CDR3 sequence is 15 residues long. Germline lookup yields CDR1 SNHLY and CDR2 FYNNEI. The V and J ends lost 1 base and 2 bases respectively, with 9 bases between them. CDR3 in amino acids: CASSEGAQGNQPQHF. CDR3 sequence (DNA): TGTGCCAGCAGTGAAGGAGCTCAGGGCAATCAGCCCCAGCATTTT.

The V gene is TRBV11-3, the J gene TRBJ1-6, with D possibly being TRBD1 (5 bases). V dropped 5 bases and J dropped 5 bases, with 16 bases sitting between them. This CDR3 is 16 amino acids long. Germline CDR1 and CDR2: SGHNT and YENEEA. CDR3 sequence (DNA): TGTGCCAGCAGCCCAAGGCCTGGGGGGGATAATTCACCCCTCCACTTT. Its protein product is CASSPRPGGDNSPLHF.

The rearrangement links TRBV6-1 to TRBJ1-5; 10 bases match TRBD1. Germline V gene lookup returns CDR1 MNHNS and CDR2 SASEGT. The CDR3 loop spans 18 amino acids. Losses at the gene ends were 4 bases for V and 0 bases for J; bases not matched to a gene: 9. CDR3 in amino acids: CASSAPTGGISSNQPQHF. The DNA for the CDR3 is TGTGCCAGCAGTGCTCCGACAGGGGGCATCTCTAGCAATCAGCCCCAGCATTTT.

J is TRBJ2-3 and V is TRBV28, with 8 bases fitting TRBD1. V gave up 6 bases and J gave up 0 bases; unmatched junction bases: 5. The CDR3 covers 15 residues. Germline-derived CDR1 and CDR2 are MDHEN and SYDVKM. CDR3 sequence: CASRPTGESTDTQYF. The DNA of the CDR3 is TGTGCCAGCAGACCGACAGGGGAGAGCACAGATACGCAGTATTTT.

The CDR3 region is CASSLSRTGTEAFF. Here the CDR3 DNA reads TGTGCCAGCAGTTTAAGCCGGACAGGGACAGAAGCTTTCTTT. The chain recombines TRBV27 with TRBJ1-1; 8 nucleotides align to TRBD1. The CDR3 loop spans 14 amino acids. With V trimmed by 2 bases and J by 8 bases, 7 bases remained unmatched. Germline V gene lookup returns CDR1 MNHEY and CDR2 SMNVEV (reference sequence).

The V call is TRBV9, the J call TRBJ1-6; D perhaps matches TRBD1 (5 bases). The CDR3 has 15 amino acids. Germline CDR1 is SGDLS and CDR2 is YYNGEE. V shed 3 bases and J shed 6 bases, with 13 bases lying between them. DNA of the CDR3: TGTGCCAGCAGCGCCGGCGGGGCCATTAATTCACCCCTCCACTTT. Residues: CASSAGGAINSPLHF. Drawing the rest from reference TRBV9 and TRBJ1-6, the complete variable domain is DSGVTQTPKHLITATGQRVTLRCSPRSGDLSVYWYQQSLDQGLQFLIQYYNGEERAKGNILERFSAQQFPDLHSELNLSSLELGDSALYFCASSAGGAINSPLHFGNGTRLTVT.

This clone was seen just once. The chain joins TRBV4-1 to TRBJ2-2; 8 bases fit TRBD2. Germline values: CDR1 MGHRA, CDR2 YSYEKL. The CDR3 spans 16 residues. V shed 0 bases and J 4 bases; nucleotides not matched to a gene: 4. For the CDR3, the DNA is TGCGCCAGCAGCCAAGATCAGCGGGAGTTCACCGGGGAGCTGTTTTTT. Its protein is CASSQDQREFTGELFF.

This chain links TRBV4-2 with TRBJ2-7, with TRBD1 as a possible D gene (6 bases). The CDR3 is 13 residues long. Trimming cost V 4 bases and J 6 bases, with 13 bases left between them. Germline CDR1 LGHNA, CDR2 YNFKEQ. The CDR3 loop reads CASSRLTGREQYF. CDR3 in DNA: TGTGCCAGCAGCCGCCTGACAGGCCGCGAGCAGTACTTC.

This chain links TRBV11-2 with TRBJ2-4, with D possibly matching TRBD2 (6 bases). The V end lost 1 base, the J end lost 8 bases, and 15 bases lay between the germline ends. The CDR3 loop spans 15 amino acids. Germline CDR1 and CDR2: SGHAT and FQNNGV. The CDR3 reads CASSLGSRGGDIQYF. The DNA for the CDR3 is TGTGCCAGCAGCTTAGGGTCTCGGGGCGGGGACATTCAGTACTTC. The variable domain in full, with the rest retrieved from reference TRBV11-2 and TRBJ2-4, is EAGVAQSPRYKIIEKRQSVAFWCNPISGHATLYWYQQILGQGPKLLIQFQNNGVVDDSQLPKDRFSAERLKGVDSTLKIQPAKLEDSAVYLCASSLGSRGGDIQYFGAGTRLSVL.

The V call is TRBV5-4, the J call TRBJ1-2, with a possible D match to TRBD1 (5 bases). Deletions cut 1 base from V and 6 bases from J, with 10 bases between. There are 13 residues in the CDR3. The V gene's germline CDR1 is SGHNT and CDR2 YYREEE (reference sequence). CDR3 bases: TGTGCCAGCAGCTTGTGGGGGGTACATGGCTACACCTTC. Translation gives CASSLWGVHGYTF.

The chain is built from TRBV9 and TRBJ1-1, with no clear D. Germline V gives CDR1 SGDLS, CDR2 YYNGEE. V lost 0 bases and J 4 bases, leaving 13 bases between the germline ends. CDR3 size: 15 residues. CDR3 sequence (DNA): TGTGCCAGCAGCGTAGCGGGAGGGAACCCCACTGAAGCTTTCTTT. Residues: CASSVAGGNPTEAFF. The variable domain in full, completed from reference TRBV9 and TRBJ1-1, reads DSGVTQTPKHLITATGQRVTLRCSPRSGDLSVYWYQQSLDQGLQFLIQYYNGEERAKGNILERFSAQQFPDLHSELNLSSLELGDSALYFCASSVAGGNPTEAFFGQGTRLTVV.

This clone occurred a few times. V gene TRBV28 combines with J gene TRBJ2-7, with D perhaps TRBD1 (6 bases). This CDR3 has 13 residues. Trimming cost V 6 bases and J 6 bases, with 15 bases left between them. Germline lookup yields CDR1 MDHEN and CDR2 SYDVKM. The CDR3 region is CASSSPGRGEQYF. In DNA form, the CDR3 reads TGTGCCAGCAGCTCCCCTGGCAGGGGCGAGCAGTACTTC.

The chain has TRBV5-6 and TRBJ1-2; D is perhaps TRBD1 (5 bases). V was clipped by 3 bases and J by 0 bases, with 12 bases between them. CDR1 is SGHDT and CDR2 is YYEEEE in the germline V gene. The CDR3 is 15 residues long. The CDR3 DNA is TGTGCCAGCAGCTCCGTGGGGCGTCCTAACTATGGCTACACCTTC. Protein: CASSSVGRPNYGYTF.

The CDR3 here is CAWSVHRGTDTQYF. CDR3 sequence (DNA): TGTGCCTGGAGTGTCCACAGGGGTACAGATACGCAGTATTTT. The gene calls are TRBV30 and TRBJ2-3; 7 nucleotides agree with TRBD1. The CDR3 is 14 residues long. Trimming at V came to 0 bases and at J to 3 bases, leaving 3 bases not matched to a gene. CDR1 is GTSNPN and CDR2 is SVGIG in the germline V gene (reference sequence).